This T cell receptor beta chain was documented in a study of blood T cell repertoires in COVID-19. Sequencing was performed with immunoSEQ multiplex PCR; in TCRdb, only in-frame clones are kept and a portion is missing. The table lists some 450,000 clones, about 87% of them singletons. From germline, CDR1 is SGHAT and CDR2 FQNNGV. The V and J ends lost 5 bases and 3 bases, in that order; junction bases with no gene match: 9. The CDR3 is made up of 15 amino acids. Source material: peripheral blood. This sequence originates from a woman aged 45 to 65 with COVID-19, enrolled during active disease. The chain uses TRBV11-2 and TRBJ2-7, with 8 bases lining up with TRBD1. Here the CDR3 reads CASSHGQGLNYEQYF. Here the CDR3 DNA reads TGTGCCAGCAGCCACGGACAGGGCCTAAACTACGAGCAGTACTTC. Filled out from reference TRBV11-2 and TRBJ2-7, the complete variable domain reads EAGVAQSPRYKIIEKRQSVAFWCNPISGHATLYWYQQILGQGPKLLIQFQNNGVVDDSQLPKDRFSAERLKGVDSTLKIQPAKLEDSAVYLCASSHGQGLNYEQYFGPGTRLTVT.